These T cell receptor beta chains were read from a single sample in a study of a mutant IDH1 vaccine in newly diagnosed glioma. Antigens for these TCRs are unknown. Clones were read by immunoSEQ multiplex PCR, and TCRdb kept only the in-frame ones, dropping some. The sample contains roughly 86,000 clones, 70% to 90% of which appear only once. Sequences were derived from PBMCs, sampled from a glioma patient whose treatment included an IDH1 peptide vaccine. The receptor source for this set is a man in his forties or fifties with glioma. CDR3s include the opening cysteine and the closing phenylalanine or tryptophan. A D gene is named only where the DNA matches it firmly. Size is stated for part of the rows, as once, few or many counts, or as a class when the clone is expanded.

abundance,d_gene,j_gene,len,v_gene,CDR3aa,CDR3nt
few,.,TRBJ1-5,16,TRBV6-6,CASSYEGSHSNQPQHF,TGTGCCAGCAGTTACGAGGGATCTCATAGCAATCAGCCCCAGCATTTT
.,.,TRBJ2-5,14,TRBV7-2,CASSLAGSKETQYF,TGTGCCAGCAGCTTAGCGGGATCCAAAGAGACCCAGTACTTC
.,.,TRBJ1-5,15,TRBV10-3,CAISEGVGSNQPQHF,TGTGCCATCAGTGAGGGGGTCGGTAGCAATCAGCCCCAGCATTTT
.,TRBD1,TRBJ1-1,14,TRBV7-3,CASSPGTASNEAFF,TGTGCCAGCAGCCCCGGGACAGCCTCAAATGAAGCTTTCTTT
.,.,TRBJ1-5,15,TRBV9,CASSVVDIGDQPQHF,TGTGCCAGCAGCGTAGTGGACATTGGGGATCAGCCCCAGCATTTT
.,TRBD1,TRBJ1-5,14,TRBV2,CASSTGVSNQPQHF,TGTGCCAGCAGCACAGGGGTGAGCAATCAGCCCCAGCATTTT
.,TRBD2,TRBJ2-2,14,TRBV15,CATSRVREAGELFF,TGTGCCACCAGCAGGGTGCGGGAGGCCGGGGAGCTGTTTTTT
.,.,TRBJ1-2,14,TRBV18,CASSPLDRNAGYTF,TGTGCCAGCTCACCCCTAGACAGAAACGCTGGCTACACCTTC
.,.,TRBJ1-5,16,TRBV5-8,CASSFTGTSGNQPQHF,TGTGCCAGCAGCTTCACCGGGACCTCGGGCAATCAGCCCCAGCATTTT
.,.,TRBJ1-5,16,TRBV4-2,CASSQDLTQIYQPQHF,TGTGCCAGCAGCCAAGATTTAACGCAGATATATCAGCCCCAGCATTTT
.,TRBD2,TRBJ2-3,17,TRBV7-2,CASSSMTSGGDEDTQYF,TGTGCCAGCAGCTCTATGACTAGCGGGGGGGACGAGGATACGCAGTATTTT
.,.,TRBJ2-7,14,TRBV15,CATSRSPTEYEQYF,TGTGCCACCAGCAGATCCCCGACAGAGTACGAGCAGTACTTC
.,.,TRBJ2-3,16,TRBV27,CASSPPDGGSTDTQYF,TGTGCCAGCAGTCCCCCTGACGGCGGGAGCACAGATACGCAGTATTTT
.,.,TRBJ1-5,15,TRBV30,CAWSKGDTRNQPQHF,TGTGCCTGGAGTAAGGGGGACACTCGCAATCAGCCCCAGCATTTT
.,.,TRBJ2-1,12,TRBV29-1,CSARTSYNEQFF,TGCAGCGCCCGGACCTCCTACAATGAGCAGTTCTTC
.,.,TRBJ2-3,14,TRBV7-2,CASSFGRVTDTQYF,TGTGCCAGCAGCTTTGGCAGGGTCACAGATACGCAGTATTTT
few,TRBD1,TRBJ1-5,15,TRBV6-5,CASSYTVTGDQPQHF,TGTGCCAGCAGTTACACGGTGACAGGGGATCAGCCCCAGCATTTT
.,TRBD1,TRBJ2-1,15,TRBV7-8,CASSKSTGDYNEQFF,TGTGCCAGCAGCAAATCGACAGGGGACTACAATGAGCAGTTCTTC
medium-sized,.,TRBJ1-1,15,TRBV7-9,CASSLADPLNTEAFF,TGTGCCAGCAGCTTAGCGGACCCTTTGAACACTGAAGCTTTCTTT
.,TRBD1,TRBJ1-4,14,TRBV4-1,CASSPTGGNEKLFF,TGCGCCAGCAGCCCGACAGGGGGCAATGAAAAACTGTTTTTT
.,.,TRBJ1-2,15,TRBV30,CAWRGGLTGRYGYTF,TGTGCCTGGAGAGGGGGGTTAACAGGACGTTACGGCTACACCTTC
.,.,TRBJ1-6,15,TRBV6-5,CASSQAAPYNSPLHF,TGTGCCAGCAGTCAGGCGGCACCTTATAATTCACCCCTCCACTTT
.,.,TRBJ1-2,12,TRBV6-5,CASSSQGTGYTF,TGTGCCAGCAGTTCCCAGGGGACTGGCTACACCTTC
.,.,TRBJ2-3,13,TRBV29-1,CSVALPPTDTQYF,TGCAGCGTTGCATTGCCTCCGACAGATACGCAGTATTTT
.,.,TRBJ1-2,12,TRBV6-5,CASTQVGSGYTF,TGTGCCAGCACCCAAGTAGGCAGTGGCTACACCTTC
.,TRBD1,TRBJ1-2,14,TRBV5-6,CASSLGTGSYGYTF,TGTGCCAGCAGCTTGGGGACAGGCAGCTATGGCTACACCTTC
.,.,TRBJ1-1,13,TRBV19,CASSIGTASEAFF,TGTGCCAGTAGTATAGGAACAGCATCTGAAGCTTTCTTT
.,TRBD2,TRBJ2-1,16,TRBV9,CASSALLAGAYNEQFF,TGTGCCAGCAGCGCCTTACTAGCGGGGGCCTACAATGAGCAGTTCTTC
once,.,TRBJ2-7,16,TRBV4-1,CASSQVLETSSYEQYF,TGCGCCAGCAGCCAAGTATTAGAGACTAGCTCCTACGAGCAGTACTTC
.,TRBD2,TRBJ2-7,16,TRBV28,CASPNRYGRMRYEQYF,TGTGCCAGCCCTAACCGGTACGGGAGGATGAGATACGAGCAGTACTTC
.,.,TRBJ1-5,15,TRBV5-4,CASSLGPMGNQPQHF,TGTGCCAGCAGCTTAGGTCCTATGGGCAATCAGCCCCAGCATTTT
.,.,TRBJ1-5,17,TRBV19,CASSRTARLYSNQPQHF,TGTGCCAGTAGTAGGACAGCGCGGCTCTATAGCAATCAGCCCCAGCATTTT
.,.,TRBJ2-1,12,TRBV27,CASSSASNEQFF,TGTGCCAGCAGTTCCGCGAGCAATGAGCAGTTCTTC
.,TRBD2,TRBJ2-1,16,TRBV9,CASSVSTSGGYNEQFF,TGTGCCAGCAGCGTATCCACTAGCGGGGGGTACAATGAGCAGTTCTTC
.,TRBD1,TRBJ2-2,14,TRBV19,CASSVDRDTGELFF,TGTGCCAGTAGTGTGGACAGGGACACCGGGGAGCTGTTTTTT
.,.,TRBJ1-1,12,TRBV7-9,CASSLDFAEAFF,TGTGCCAGCAGCTTAGATTTCGCTGAAGCTTTCTTT
.,TRBD1,TRBJ2-3,14,TRBV10-3,CAITRQGAGDTQYF,TGTGCCATCACGAGACAGGGGGCCGGAGATACGCAGTATTTT
.,.,TRBJ2-7,13,TRBV7-2,CASSLEGYYEQYF,TGTGCCAGCAGCTTAGAGGGGTACTACGAGCAGTACTTC
.,.,TRBJ2-1,15,TRBV5-6,CASNLEGLSGNEQFF,TGTGCCAGCAATTTGGAGGGACTTTCGGGCAATGAGCAGTTCTTC
.,.,TRBJ1-5,14,TRBV7-9,CASSLDGFNQPQHF,TGTGCCAGCAGCCTAGACGGATTCAATCAGCCCCAGCATTTT
.,.,TRBJ1-1,14,TRBV28,CASSPTREGPEAFF,TGTGCCAGCAGTCCCACAAGGGAGGGGCCTGAAGCTTTCTTT
.,TRBD2,TRBJ2-1,15,TRBV4-3,CASSQFLAGVGEQFF,TGCGCCAGCAGCCAATTCCTAGCGGGAGTGGGGGAGCAGTTCTTC
.,TRBD1,TRBJ1-2,13,TRBV7-8,CASSPGQGDGYTF,TGTGCCAGCAGCCCAGGACAGGGGGATGGCTACACCTTC
.,TRBD2,TRBJ2-1,15,TRBV4-3,CASSLRLAGKNEQFF,TGCGCCAGCAGCCTGCGACTAGCGGGAAAAAATGAGCAGTTCTTC
.,.,TRBJ1-4,15,TRBV6-1,CASTLLEGTGEKLFF,TGTGCCAGCACCCTCCTCGAGGGGACGGGGGAAAAACTGTTTTTT
once,.,TRBJ2-1,14,TRBV19,CAGSPRAGYNEQFF,TGTGCCGGTTCCCCGAGGGCGGGGTACAATGAGCAGTTCTTC
.,.,TRBJ1-5,15,TRBV28,CASSFSSAGNQPQHF,TGTGCCAGCAGTTTTTCCTCGGCGGGCAATCAGCCCCAGCATTTT
.,.,TRBJ2-5,16,TRBV25-1,CASSEPGRPSEETQYF,TGTGCCAGCAGTGAGCCTGGACGGCCGTCGGAAGAGACCCAGTACTTC
.,.,TRBJ1-1,14,TRBV4-2,CASSQDVGDTEAFF,TGTGCCAGCAGCCAAGATGTAGGGGATACTGAAGCTTTCTTT
.,TRBD2,TRBJ2-7,15,TRBV7-9,CASREGDPLRYEQYF,TGTGCCAGCCGGGAGGGGGACCCCCTTCGATACGAGCAGTACTTC
.,.,TRBJ2-7,11,TRBV6-1,CASSLEYEQYF,TGTGCCAGCAGCCTAGAGTACGAGCAGTACTTC
.,TRBD1,TRBJ1-2,15,TRBV27,CASSLRQGSFYGYTF,TGTGCCAGCAGTTTGCGACAGGGGAGCTTCTATGGCTACACCTTC